Sequencing of this T cell receptor (beta chain) was carried out in a study of Tregs in tolerant kidney transplant recipients. This table comes from immunoSEQ multiplex PCR, and its TCRdb copy is limited to in-frame clones, with some not included. The data contain tens of thousands of clones, around 94% of them singletons. CDR3 length equals 15 residues. From germline, CDR1 is MGHRA and CDR2 YSYEKL. Trimming removed 0 bases at V and 3 bases at J, with 12 bases between. The receptor's source is a human donor in good health. Sample: CD8+ T cells from blood. The rearrangement links TRBV4-1 to TRBJ2-7; perhaps TRBD2 as D (5 bases). The CDR3 coding sequence is TGCGCCAGCAGCCAAGAATCTGTACTAGTCTACGAGCAGTACTTC. Translated: CASSQESVLVYEQYF.